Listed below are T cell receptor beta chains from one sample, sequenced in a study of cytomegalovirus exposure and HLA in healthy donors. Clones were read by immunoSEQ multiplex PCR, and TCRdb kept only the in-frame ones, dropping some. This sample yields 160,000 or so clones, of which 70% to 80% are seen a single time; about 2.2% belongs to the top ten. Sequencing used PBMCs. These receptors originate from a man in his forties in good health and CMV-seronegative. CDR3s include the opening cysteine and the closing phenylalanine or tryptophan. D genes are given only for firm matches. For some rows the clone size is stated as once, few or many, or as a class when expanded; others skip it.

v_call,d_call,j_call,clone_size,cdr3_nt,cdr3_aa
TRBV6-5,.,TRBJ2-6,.,TGTGCCAGCAGCAGGGCTGGGGCCAACGTCCTGACTTTC,CASSRAGANVLTF
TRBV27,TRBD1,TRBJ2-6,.,TGTGCCAGCAGTTTATCCGACAGGGGTCACTCTGGGGCCAACGTCCTGACTTTC,CASSLSDRGHSGANVLTF
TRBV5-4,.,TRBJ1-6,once,TGTGCCAGCAGCTTGGATCCCCAGGGACCCCTCCACTTT,CASSLDPQGPLHF
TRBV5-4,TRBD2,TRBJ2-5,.,TGTGCCAGCAGCCCGCGACTAGCGGGAGACGAGACCCAGTACTTC,CASSPRLAGDETQYF
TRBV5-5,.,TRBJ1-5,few,TGTGCCAGCAGCTTGGGACAGCGTAGCAATCAGCCCCAGCATTTT,CASSLGQRSNQPQHF
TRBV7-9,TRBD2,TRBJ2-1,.,TGTGCCAGCAGCGCCACTAGCGGGAGGGCCCGGGAGCAGTTCTTC,CASSATSGRAREQFF
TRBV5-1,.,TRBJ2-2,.,TGCGCCAGCACCCCGGGACTCGGGGTAGGCACCGGGGAGCTGTTTTTT,CASTPGLGVGTGELFF
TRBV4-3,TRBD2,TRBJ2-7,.,TGCGCCAGCAGCCAAGAGGGACTGGCGGGAGACGAGCAGTACTTC,CASSQEGLAGDEQYF
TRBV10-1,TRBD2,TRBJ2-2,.,TGCGCCAGCAGTGTTCGCAGGCCGGGGGGGACCGGGGAGCTGTTTTTT,CASSVRRPGGTGELFF
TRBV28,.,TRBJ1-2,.,TGTGCCAGCAGTCCAAACAGAGCTAACTATGGCTACACCTTC,CASSPNRANYGYTF
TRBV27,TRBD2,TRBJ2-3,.,TGTGCCAGCAGTTTAAGGGCTAGCGGATACACAGATACGCAGTATTTT,CASSLRASGYTDTQYF
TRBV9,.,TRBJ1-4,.,TGTGCCAGCAGAGACATTTCGACGACCCAGTTTAATGAAAAACTGTTTTTT,CASRDISTTQFNEKLFF
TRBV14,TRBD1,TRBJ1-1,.,TGTGCCAGCAGCCAAATTCGCGGACAGGGGGCCACTGAAGCTTTCTTT,CASSQIRGQGATEAFF
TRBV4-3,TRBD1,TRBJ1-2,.,TGCGCCAGCAGCCAAGATATCGGGCAGGGGGAGTATGGCTACACCTTC,CASSQDIGQGEYGYTF
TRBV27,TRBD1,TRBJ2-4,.,TGTGCCAGCAGTTTAAAGGGACAGAACATTCAGTACTTC,CASSLKGQNIQYF
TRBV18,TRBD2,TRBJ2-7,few,TGTGCCAGCTCACCAGCTAGCGGGAGGGTCGTGCAGTACTTC,CASSPASGRVVQYF